This is a list of T cell receptor beta chains from one sample in a study of blood T cell repertoires in COVID-19. Using immunoSEQ multiplex PCR, the repertoire was profiled, and TCRdb retains in-frame clones only, with some absent. The table records roughly 100,000 clones, around nine tenths of them present only once. Sample: peripheral blood. All receptors derive from a woman aged 45-65 years in a cohort sampled during active COVID-19. Both conserved end residues are part of each CDR3. Each record gives: clone size, V gene, D gene, J gene, CDR3 DNA, CDR3 protein. A D gene is named only where the DNA matches it firmly. A clone size is listed for some rows: how often the clone was seen (once, few, many), or a class if it is expanded.

-	TRBV7-3	-	TRBJ2-5	TGTGCCAGCAGCCAATCCGGGACTGGGTGGGAGACCCAGTACTTC	CASSQSGTGWETQYF
once	TRBV9	TRBD1	TRBJ1-5	TGTGCCAGCAGCGTCTCGACAGGGGGCGAACTGGGGCCCAGACAGCCCCAGCATTTT	CASSVSTGGELGPRQPQHF
-	TRBV2	-	TRBJ2-1	TGTGCCAGCAGTGATCGGGGATTTAGGGATGAGCAGTTCTTC	CASSDRGFRDEQFF
-	TRBV7-9	-	TRBJ2-3	TGTGCCAGCAGCTTAATCGTAAATACGCAGTATTTT	CASSLIVNTQYF
-	TRBV2	TRBD1	TRBJ1-3	TGTGCCAGCAGCGGACAGGGGATCCTTGGGAACACCATATATTTT	CASSGQGILGNTIYF
-	TRBV18	-	TRBJ1-1	TGTGCCAGCTCACTCTTGAACACTGAAGCTTTCTTT	CASSLLNTEAFF
few	TRBV7-9	TRBD1	TRBJ2-7	TGTGCCAGCAGCACATTCCTTGGAGGACAGGCACGTGACCTCTACGAGCAGTACTTC	CASSTFLGGQARDLYEQYF
-	TRBV27	TRBD2	TRBJ2-1	TGTGCCAGCAGTTTATTGGGACTAGCGGGGCTAAGCTCCTACAATGAGCAGTTCTTC	CASSLLGLAGLSSYNEQFF
-	TRBV10-3	-	TRBJ2-7	TGTGCCATCAGTGTGAAGACTAGGCCACTCTCCTACGAGCAGTACTTC	CAISVKTRPLSYEQYF
-	TRBV12-3/TRBV12-4	-	TRBJ2-7	TGTGCCAGCAGTTTAAGACTTACCTACGAGCAGTACTTC	CASSLRLTYEQYF
-	TRBV3-1/TRBV3-2	TRBD2	TRBJ2-2	TGTGCCAGCACCTCCGGGCTAGCGGGGGGCGGGGAGCTGTTTTTT	CASTSGLAGGGELFF
-	TRBV6-5	-	TRBJ1-1	TGTGCCACCCTAAGGGGGGGCCGGAGGACTGAAGCTTTCTTT	CATLRGGRRTEAFF
-	TRBV5-1	-	TRBJ2-3	TGCGCCAGCAGCGGGAGAGAGGGAGATACGCAGTATTTT	CASSGREGDTQYF
-	TRBV19	TRBD1	TRBJ1-3	TGTGCCAGTAGTACAAACAGGGGTGCGAGCACCATATATTTT	CASSTNRGASTIYF
-	TRBV6-5	-	TRBJ1-3	TGTGCCAGCAGTTACGGCGGACAGGGAAACACCATATATTTT	CASSYGGQGNTIYF
-	TRBV30	-	TRBJ2-5	TGTGCCTGGAGTAAGGGGGGGATTGGCGGGGAGACCCAGTACTTC	CAWSKGGIGGETQYF
-	TRBV5-5	-	TRBJ1-5	TGTGCCAGCAGCTTGGGTACGCTAAACAGCAATCAGCCCCAGCATTTT	CASSLGTLNSNQPQHF
-	TRBV19	-	TRBJ1-1	TGTGCCAGTAGAAATAGGGAGGCGAACACTGAAGCTTTCTTT	CASRNREANTEAFF
once	TRBV7-8	-	TRBJ2-6	TGTGCCAGCAGCCTGGGGGGGGCCTCTGGGGCCAACGTCCTGACTTTC	CASSLGGASGANVLTF
-	TRBV7-3	-	TRBJ2-2	TGTGCCAGCAAGGGGCAGGGGAACACCGGGGAGCTGTTTTTT	CASKGQGNTGELFF
few	TRBV28	TRBD1	TRBJ1-6	TGTGCCAGCAGTTTTCTCAGGCCAGGGGGGAATTCACCCCTCCACTTT	CASSFLRPGGNSPLHF
-	TRBV28	-	TRBJ1-3	TGTGCCAGCAGCACCCTGGGGGGGGGATTCGGAAACACCATATATTTT	CASSTLGGGFGNTIYF
-	TRBV7-3	-	TRBJ2-2	TGTGCCAGCAGCCTCGGGGGACCCGAGCTGTTTTTT	CASSLGGPELFF
-	TRBV19	TRBD1	TRBJ1-3	TGTGCCAGTAGTATGGCGGGACAGACTGGAAACACCATATATTTT	CASSMAGQTGNTIYF
-	TRBV7-9	-	TRBJ1-1	TGTGCCAGCAGCTCAGGGGAGTTCACTGAAGCTTTCTTT	CASSSGEFTEAFF
-	TRBV28	-	TRBJ1-2	TGTGCCAGCAGCCGGGAGTACTATGGCTACACCTTC	CASSREYYGYTF
once	TRBV19	TRBD2	TRBJ2-1	TGTGCCAGTACCCATACCCGACTAGCGGGTGGACCCTTGCACAATGAGCAGTTCTTC	CASTHTRLAGGPLHNEQFF
-	TRBV6-5	TRBD1	TRBJ1-2	TGTGCCAGCAGAGAGTGGGACAGGGGTAACTATGGCTACACCTTC	CASREWDRGNYGYTF
-	TRBV5-5	-	TRBJ1-2	TGTGCCAGCAGCTTGGGACCCACGTCCGCCTCGAGGGGCTACACCTTC	CASSLGPTSASRGYTF
once	TRBV7-9	-	TRBJ2-1	TGTGCCAGCAGCTTACGGGACTCCCTCTCGGACGGAGAGCAGTTCTTC	CASSLRDSLSDGEQFF
-	TRBV5-4	TRBD1	TRBJ1-2	TGTGCCAGCAGCTCGCTGACAGGGCTCTATGGCTACACCTTC	CASSSLTGLYGYTF
-	TRBV19	-	TRBJ1-2	TGTGCCAGTAGTATAGTAGGGGGTGAGAGGGGCCATGGCTACACCTTC	CASSIVGGERGHGYTF
-	TRBV9	TRBD2	TRBJ2-7	TGTGCCAGCAGCGGAGCTAGCGGGGGGGCATCCTACGAGCAGTACTTC	CASSGASGGASYEQYF
-	TRBV10-3	TRBD1	TRBJ1-6	TGTGCCATCAGCGGGACAGAGGATAATTCACCCCTCCACTTT	CAISGTEDNSPLHF
-	TRBV13	-	TRBJ1-5	TGTGCCAGCAGGTCTACTTGGAGCAATCAGCCCCAGCATTTT	CASRSTWSNQPQHF
-	TRBV28	-	TRBJ2-7	TGTGCCAGCAGTACAGGGTTAGAGCAGTACTTC	CASSTGLEQYF
once	TRBV6-5	-	TRBJ2-7	TGTGCCAGCAGTACTAACCTATACGAGCAGTACTTC	CASSTNLYEQYF
-	TRBV5-1	TRBD1	TRBJ2-2	TGCGCCAGCAGTAAACAGGGGGCGGTCGGGGAGCTGTTTTTT	CASSKQGAVGELFF
-	TRBV28	TRBD2	TRBJ2-7	TGTGCCAGCAGTTTTATGCTTCTTGGGGCGGGAGGCGACGAGCAGTACTTC	CASSFMLLGAGGDEQYF
-	TRBV3-1/TRBV3-2	-	TRBJ2-1	TGTGCCAGCAGCTCTCAGGGAAGCTCCTACAATGAGCAGTTCTTC	CASSSQGSSYNEQFF
-	TRBV11-3	TRBD1	TRBJ2-2	TGTGCCAGCAGCCCGGACAGGGTCGGGGAGCTGTTTTTT	CASSPDRVGELFF
-	TRBV7-8	-	TRBJ1-2	TGTGCCAGCAGTGCGGGGGGTCCCGGTGGCTACACCTTC	CASSAGGPGGYTF
-	TRBV5-1	-	TRBJ2-3	TGCGCCAGCAGCTCCGTGGGTAGGGGCTTCACAGATACGCAGTATTTT	CASSSVGRGFTDTQYF
-	TRBV11-1	TRBD2	TRBJ2-1	TGTGCCAGCAGCTTGTCCAGCGGGGTATACAATGAGCAGTTCTTC	CASSLSSGVYNEQFF
once	TRBV6-5	-	TRBJ2-5	TGTGCCAGCATCGGGTCCGGAGAGACCCAGTACTTC	CASIGSGETQYF
-	TRBV15	TRBD2	TRBJ2-7	TGTGCCACCAGCACGGGGGGTGGGGACGAGCAGTACTTC	CATSTGGGDEQYF
-	TRBV7-8	-	TRBJ2-5	TGTGCCAGCAGCTTAGGGGCCGGGGTAGGAGAGACCCAGTACTTC	CASSLGAGVGETQYF
-	TRBV10-3	-	TRBJ2-5	TGTGCCATCAGTGACGGTCGGGGTTCGGAAGAGACCCAGTACTTC	CAISDGRGSEETQYF